This TCR beta chain was documented in a study of T cell responses to AZD1222 COVID-19 vaccine. Turning to the study itself: Analysis merged second doses at about 4 or about 12 weeks.

This clone was seen only once. The data were produced by immunoSEQ multiplex PCR, yet TCRdb's version contains in-frame clones alone and is incomplete. The table includes 80,000 to 100,000 clones, around 90% detected once. CDR3 size: 14 residues. Germline values: CDR1 SGHAT, CDR2 FQNNGV. V shed 0 bases and J shed 0 bases, with 6 bases lying between them. This TCR came from an adult in good health. J is TRBJ2-7 and V is TRBV11-2; D gene uncertain. The specimen was peripheral blood, collected on day 0 of AZD1222 vaccination. CDR3 in amino acids: CASSLEAVSYEQYF. For the CDR3, the DNA is TGTGCCAGCAGCTTAGAGGCGGTCTCCTACGAGCAGTACTTC.